The clone carrying this TCR beta chain was seen a single time. Its specificity is unknown. Chemo-refractory metastatic non-small-cell lung cancer patients received focal radiation with ipilimumab CTLA-4 blockade. TCRdb's table, derived via immunoSEQ multiplex PCR, lists solely in-frame clones and lacks some. The sample lists over 80,000 clones; 80% to 85% were seen once. The sample is drawn from a study of radiotherapy plus CTLA-4 blockade in lung cancer. About the research overall: Disease control was achieved by around 32% of patients, and objective responses by 18%. Broader study findings: The best predictor of response was reported to be early blood T cell clone dynamics, with interferon-beta. TCR clones from tumors expanded in blood after radiotherapy plus ipilimumab.

The material was peripheral blood, obtained from a patient treated with radiotherapy plus ipilimumab. This TCR derives from a human donor with non-small cell lung cancer who had stable disease on radiotherapy plus ipilimumab.

The DNA of the CDR3 is TGTGCCAGCATCGAAGGGGGGGCCGGGGAGCTGTTTTTT. As protein: CASIEGGAGELFF. V usage is TRBV6-6 and J usage is TRBJ2-2, with D perhaps TRBD2 (7 bases). This CDR3 spans 13 amino acids. Per germline, CDR1 MNHNY and CDR2 SVGAGI (reference sequence). The germline V and J ends were trimmed by 7 bases and 6 bases, with 12 bases remaining between them.